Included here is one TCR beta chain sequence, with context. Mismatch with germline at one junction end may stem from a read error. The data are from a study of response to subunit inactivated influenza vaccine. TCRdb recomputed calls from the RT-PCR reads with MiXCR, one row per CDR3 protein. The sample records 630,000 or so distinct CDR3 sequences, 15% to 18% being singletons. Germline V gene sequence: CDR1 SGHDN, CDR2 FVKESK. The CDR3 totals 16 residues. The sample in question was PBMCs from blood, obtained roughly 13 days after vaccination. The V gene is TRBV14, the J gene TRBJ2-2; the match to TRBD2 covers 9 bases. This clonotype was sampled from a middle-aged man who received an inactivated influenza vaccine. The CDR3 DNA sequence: TGTGCCAGCAGCCAAGGAAGCGGGAGGTTATCCGGGGAGCTGTATTTT. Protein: CASSQGSGRLSGELYF.